A selection of T cell receptor beta chains follows, all from one sample in a study of T cell changes during pregnancy in multiple sclerosis. The table came from immunoSEQ multiplex PCR; TCRdb's copy has only in-frame clones and leaves some out. Of more than 40,000 clones listed, approximately 92% are singletons. Here the sequenced sample was CD4+ T cells from peripheral blood mononuclear cells, taken in the third trimester of pregnancy. These receptors all stem from a female donor with multiple sclerosis, enrolled in a pregnancy study. The CDR3 runs from the conserved cysteine through the conserved F or W. A D gene is named only where the DNA matches it firmly. For some rows the clone size is stated as once, few or many, or as a class when expanded; others skip it.

D,size,V,CDR3
NA,NA,TRBV19,CASSERVEQFF
NA,few,TRBV19,CASRRDLSNQPQHF
TRBD1,NA,TRBV18,CASSPTGYTDTQYF
TRBD2,NA,TRBV10-3,CAISEPAGVYADTQYF
TRBD2,NA,TRBV6-5,CASSLAGSSYEQYF
NA,NA,TRBV6-1,CASSRQGVNTEAFF
TRBD1,NA,TRBV27,CASSPGMGTATNTGELFF
TRBD1,once,TRBV6-6,CASSYEAGGQPQHF
NA,NA,TRBV27,CASSKERQSRNLAKNIQYF
TRBD2,NA,TRBV5-1,CASSSGTSASYEQYF
TRBD2,NA,TRBV15,CATSKGLAGGGTDTQYF
NA,NA,TRBV28,CASSPGSFTGELFF
TRBD2,NA,TRBV29-1,CSVATSGASYEQYF
TRBD1,NA,TRBV27,CASSSGQGAPTEAFF
TRBD1,once,TRBV5-1,CASSVPGQGGKTQYF
NA,NA,TRBV7-6,CASSIIREADTQYF
TRBD2,NA,TRBV14,CASSQFFVGTSGTATYEQYF